One sample yielded the 2 T cell receptor beta chains listed below, sequenced in a study of T cells in localized non-small cell lung cancer. The assay was immunoSEQ multiplex PCR, and TCRdb's table has in-frame clones only and misses some. The data show 100,000 to 150,000 clones, more than 70% seen once. This specimen consisted of peripheral blood, obtained before any cancer treatment. Source of these receptors: a female donor of 60 years or more with stage I lung adenocarcinoma.

This clone was counted once. This rearrangement joins TRBV10-1 to TRBJ2-2; D ambiguous. Trimming left V 4 bases short and J 7 bases short, with 13 bases between. Per the germline V gene, CDR1 is WNHNN and CDR2 is SYGVQD (reference sequence). CDR3 length equals 14 residues. CDR3: CASSGATSYGELFF. The DNA for the CDR3 is TGCGCCAGCAGTGGGGCCACATCTTACGGGGAGCTGTTTTTT.

The V gene is TRBV30, the J gene TRBJ2-7; D gene ambiguous. CDR1 is GTSNPN and CDR2 is SVGIG in the germline V gene (reference sequence). The CDR3 has 12 amino acids. V gave up 2 bases and J gave up 0 bases, with 5 bases separating them. Written as DNA, the CDR3 is TGTGCCTGGAGTCTCAGCTCCTACGAGCAGTACTTC. It encodes CAWSLSSYEQYF.